The T cell receptor (beta chain) described here comes from a study of neurological immune-mediated disorders. Time point here: longitudinal time-point 2. The V gene lost 7 bases and the J gene lost 2 bases, with 17 bases spanning the gap. This CDR3 spans 15 amino acids. At least ten counts were recorded for this clonotype. TCRdb reanalysed the 5' RACE reads using MiXCR and keeps one entry per CDR3 protein. The repertoire consists of about 80,000 distinct CDR3 sequences, with nearly 6% occurring once and the leading ten covering 7.9%. Sequenced sample: PBMCs. This receptor was identified in a woman aged 60-75 years with multiple sclerosis. The rearrangement uses TRBV12-3 or TRBV12-4 and TRBJ2-5; either TRBD1 or TRBD2 may fit D (6 bases each). The CDR3: CASTHGGGQQETQYF. Written as DNA, the CDR3 is TGTGCCAGCACCCACGGGGGCGGACAACAAGAGACCCAGTACTTC.